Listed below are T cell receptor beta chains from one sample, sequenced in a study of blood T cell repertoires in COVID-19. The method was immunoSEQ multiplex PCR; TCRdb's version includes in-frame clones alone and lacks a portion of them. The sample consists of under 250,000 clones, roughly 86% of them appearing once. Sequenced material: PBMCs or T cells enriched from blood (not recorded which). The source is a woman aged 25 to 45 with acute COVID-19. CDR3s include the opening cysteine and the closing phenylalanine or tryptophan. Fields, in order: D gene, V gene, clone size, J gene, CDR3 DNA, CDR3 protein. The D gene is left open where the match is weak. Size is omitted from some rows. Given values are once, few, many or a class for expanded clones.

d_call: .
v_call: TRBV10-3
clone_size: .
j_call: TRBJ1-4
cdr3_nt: TGTGCCATCAGTGAGACGGATGAAAAACTGTTTTTT
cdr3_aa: CAISETDEKLFF

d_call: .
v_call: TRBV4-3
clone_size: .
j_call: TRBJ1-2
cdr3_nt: TGCGCCAGCAGCCAAGATCGAGACAGCTTAGATAACTATGGCTACACCTTC
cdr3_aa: CASSQDRDSLDNYGYTF

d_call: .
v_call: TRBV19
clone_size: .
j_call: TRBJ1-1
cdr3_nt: TGTGCCAGTAGTGTGACAACTCTGAACACTGAAGCTTTCTTT
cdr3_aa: CASSVTTLNTEAFF

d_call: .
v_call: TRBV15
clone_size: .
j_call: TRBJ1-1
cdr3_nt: TGTGCCACCTTCTCGGGAGCCGGCAGGGAAGCTTTCTTT
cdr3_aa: CATFSGAGREAFF

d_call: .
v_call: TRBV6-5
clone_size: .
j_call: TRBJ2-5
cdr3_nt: TGTGCCAGCAGTTACTCGGGGCGCCAAGAGACCCAGTACTTC
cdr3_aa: CASSYSGRQETQYF

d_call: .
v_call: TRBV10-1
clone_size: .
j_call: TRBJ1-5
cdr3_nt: TGCGCCAGCAGTGACTACAGACCTATGAATCAGCCCCAGCATTTT
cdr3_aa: CASSDYRPMNQPQHF

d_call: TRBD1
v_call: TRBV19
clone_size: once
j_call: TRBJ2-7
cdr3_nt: TGTGCCAGTAGTATCATTTCCGGACAGGGGAACTACGAGCAGTACTTC
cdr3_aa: CASSIISGQGNYEQYF

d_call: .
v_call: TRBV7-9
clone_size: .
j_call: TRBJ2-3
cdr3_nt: TGTGCCAGCAGCCCACGTAACAGGGCCACCCGAGGTGGAGATACGCAGTATTTT
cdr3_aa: CASSPRNRATRGGDTQYF

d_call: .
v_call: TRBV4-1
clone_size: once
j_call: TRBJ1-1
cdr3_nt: TGCGCCAGCAGCCCGTGGGGTAACCAGGGGGAAGCTTTCTTT
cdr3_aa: CASSPWGNQGEAFF

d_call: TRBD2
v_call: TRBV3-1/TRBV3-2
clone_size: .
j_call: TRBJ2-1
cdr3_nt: TGTGCCAGCAGCCAGAGGACTAGACGCGACAATGAGCAGTTCTTC
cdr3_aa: CASSQRTRRDNEQFF

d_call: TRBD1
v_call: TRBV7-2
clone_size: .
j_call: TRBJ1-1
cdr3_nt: TGTGCCAGCAGCTTATCGGGACAGTACACTGAAGCTTTCTTT
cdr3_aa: CASSLSGQYTEAFF

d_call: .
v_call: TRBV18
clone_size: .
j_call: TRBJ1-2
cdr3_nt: TGTGCCAGCTCACCTGCAGGGGACTATGGCTACACCTTC
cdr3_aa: CASSPAGDYGYTF

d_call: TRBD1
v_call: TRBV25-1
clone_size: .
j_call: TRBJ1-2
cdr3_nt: TGTGCCAGCAGTGAACAGGGGGCGAAAGAATATGGCTACACCTTC
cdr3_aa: CASSEQGAKEYGYTF

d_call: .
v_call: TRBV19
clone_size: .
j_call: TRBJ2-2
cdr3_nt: TGTGCCAGTAGAGGTATTATGCGGACCGGGGAGCTGTTTTTT
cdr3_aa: CASRGIMRTGELFF

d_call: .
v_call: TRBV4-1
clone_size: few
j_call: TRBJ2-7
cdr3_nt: TGCGCCAGCAGCTCCCGGACAGAAGGCTACGAGCAGTACTTC
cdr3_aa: CASSSRTEGYEQYF

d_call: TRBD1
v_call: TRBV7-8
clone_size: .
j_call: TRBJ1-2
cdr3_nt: TGTGCCAGCAGCTTAACCTCGGACAGGCTGTTTGGCTACACCTTC
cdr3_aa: CASSLTSDRLFGYTF

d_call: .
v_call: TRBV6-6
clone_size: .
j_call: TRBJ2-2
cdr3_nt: TGTGCCAGCAGCCTCAACTCGAAGCTGTTTTTT
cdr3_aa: CASSLNSKLFF

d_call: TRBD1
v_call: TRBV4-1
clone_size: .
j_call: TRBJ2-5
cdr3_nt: TGCGCCAGCAGCTCTCGGACAGGGGGTCAAGAGACCCAGTACTTC
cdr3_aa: CASSSRTGGQETQYF

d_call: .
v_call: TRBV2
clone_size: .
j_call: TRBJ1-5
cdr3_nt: TGTGCCAGCAGGCGGGAGGTGGTTAGCAATCAGCCCCAGCATTTT
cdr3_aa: CASRREVVSNQPQHF

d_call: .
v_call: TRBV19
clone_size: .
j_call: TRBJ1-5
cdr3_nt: TGTGCCAGTTCGGCACAGCTCAATCAGCCCCAGCATTTT
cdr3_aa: CASSAQLNQPQHF

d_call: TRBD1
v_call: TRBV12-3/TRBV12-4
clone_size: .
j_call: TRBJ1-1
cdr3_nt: TGTGCCAGCAGGACAGGGGGCCGAACTGAAGCTTTCTTT
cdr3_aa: CASRTGGRTEAFF

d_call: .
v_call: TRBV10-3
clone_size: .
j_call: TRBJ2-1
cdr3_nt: TGTGCCATCAAAGAAGCGGGCCACACGAGCTCCTACAATGAGCAGTTCTTC
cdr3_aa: CAIKEAGHTSSYNEQFF

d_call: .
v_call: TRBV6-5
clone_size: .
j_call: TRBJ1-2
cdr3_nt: TGTGCCAGCGCGGACAGCAACTATGGCTACACCTTC
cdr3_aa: CASADSNYGYTF